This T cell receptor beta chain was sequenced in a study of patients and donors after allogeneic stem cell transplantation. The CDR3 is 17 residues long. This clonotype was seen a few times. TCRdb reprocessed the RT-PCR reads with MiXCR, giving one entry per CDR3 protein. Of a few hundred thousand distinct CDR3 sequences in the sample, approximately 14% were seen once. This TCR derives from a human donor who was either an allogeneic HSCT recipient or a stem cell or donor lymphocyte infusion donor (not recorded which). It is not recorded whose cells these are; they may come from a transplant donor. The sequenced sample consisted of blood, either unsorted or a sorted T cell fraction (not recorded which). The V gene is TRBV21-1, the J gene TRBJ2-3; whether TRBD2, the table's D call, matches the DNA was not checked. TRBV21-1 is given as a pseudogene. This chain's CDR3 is CASSSSLSGGSTDTQYF. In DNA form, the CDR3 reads TGTGCCAGCAGCTCCAGCCTCAGCGGGGGTAGCACAGATACGCAGTATTTT.